The 30 T cell receptor beta chains presented below share a single source sample, sequenced in a study of cytomegalovirus exposure and HLA in healthy donors. Primers for the PCR totalled 60 Vbeta and 13 Jbeta. Data came from immunoSEQ multiplex PCR; TCRdb stores just in-frame clones and leaves some out. This table has about 91,000 clones, more than 80% appearing once. The sample comprised PBMCs. The receptor set was obtained from a man aged 18 to 30 in good health and CMV-seronegative.

This clone has a single count. The rearrangement joins TRBV5-6 to TRBJ1-3; 10 positions match TRBD1. The V and J ends lost 2 bases and 8 bases, in that order; junction bases with no gene match: 4. The CDR3 has 14 residues. CDR1 and CDR2 from the germline V gene are SGHDT and YYEEEE. The CDR3 reads CASSFGTGVYTIYF. CDR3 DNA sequence: TGTGCCAGCAGCTTCGGGACAGGGGTTTACACCATATATTTT. The whole variable domain, filled in from reference TRBV5-6 and TRBJ1-3, reads DAGVTQSPTHLIKTRGQQVTLRCSPKSGHDTVSWYQQALGQGPQFIFQYYEEEERQRGNFPDRFSGHQFPNYSSELNVNALLLGDSALYLCASSFGTGVYTIYFGEGSWLTVV.

The genes are TRBV14 and TRBJ2-7; D gene uncertain. This CDR3 contains 14 residues. CDR1 is SGHDN and CDR2 is FVKESK in the germline V gene. The V and J ends lost 1 base and 8 bases respectively, with 15 bases between them. Written as DNA, the CDR3 is TGTGCCAGCAGCCAAGGTCAGCTAGAGGCGAAGCAGTACTTC. Amino acids: CASSQGQLEAKQYF.

The chain recombines TRBV7-9 with TRBJ2-7, with TRBD1 as a possible D gene (7 bases). The ends were cut back, 5 bases at V and 7 bases at J, with 21 bases in the middle. The length of the CDR3 is 15 residues. CDR1 and CDR2 (germline): SEHNR, FQNEAQ (reference sequence). The CDR3, as DNA: TGTGCCAGCAGCCCAGTTGCAGGGGGGTGGTCTGAGCAGTACTTC. Its protein is CASSPVAGGWSEQYF.

CDR3: CASRRGLNEQFF. CDR3 DNA: TGTGCCTCCCGCCGGGGTTTAAATGAGCAGTTCTTC. This chain connects TRBV30 to TRBJ2-1, with D perhaps TRBD2 (5 bases). This CDR3 has 12 residues. The germline CDR1 and CDR2 sequences are GTSNPN and SVGIG (reference sequence). V lost 7 bases and J lost 7, with 14 bases in between. Full variable domain (remainder filled in from reference TRBV30 and TRBJ2-1): SQTIHQWPATLVQPVGSPLSLECTVEGTSNPNLYWYRQAAGRGLQLLFYSVGIGQISSEVPQNLSASRPQDRQFILSSKKLLLSDSGFYLCASRRGLNEQFFGPGTRLTVL.

The chain joins TRBV4-1 to TRBJ2-1, with 9 positions matching TRBD2. CDR3 length: 15 amino acids. With V trimmed by 4 bases and J by 0 bases, 1 base remained unmatched. Germline CDR1 reads MGHRA; CDR2 reads YSYEKL. The CDR3, as DNA: TGCGCCAGCAGCCTTAGCGGGGGCTCCTACAATGAGCAGTTCTTC. This encodes CASSLSGGSYNEQFF.

The chain has TRBV28 and TRBJ2-5; 10 bases are a match to TRBD2. J gave up 6 bases and V 4 bases, and 8 bases lay outside the gene matches. CDR3 length: 15 residues. Looked up from germline, CDR1 is MDHEN and CDR2 is SYDVKM. The CDR3: CASSYTASGRKTQYF. In nucleotides, the CDR3 is TGTGCCAGCAGTTATACCGCTAGCGGGAGAAAGACCCAGTACTTC.

V usage is TRBV29-1 and J usage is TRBJ1-5; the D gene is possibly TRBD1 (5 bases). Germline CDR1 SQVTM, CDR2 ANQGSEA. Trimming stripped 4 bases from V and 7 bases from J, with 14 bases between. The CDR3 totals 13 residues. The CDR3 nucleotides are TGCAGCGTTGTCATCAGGGAAGGCCAGCCCCAGCATTTT. It translates to CSVVIREGQPQHF.

The gene calls are TRBV7-9 and TRBJ1-5; D gene unclear. The CDR3 totals 14 residues. Trimming shortened V by 1 base and J by 3 bases, and 7 bases separated the two germline ends. The V gene's germline CDR1 is SEHNR and CDR2 FQNEAQ (reference sequence). CDR3 protein: CASSLGGANQPQHF. The CDR3 region has the DNA TGTGCCAGCAGCTTAGGTGGAGCCAATCAGCCCCAGCATTTT.

In its sample, this clone was seen once. The V and J genes are TRBV11-2 and TRBJ1-1; weak D call: TRBD1 (5 bases). Germline CDR1 and CDR2: SGHAT and FQNNGV. The V gene lost 3 bases and the J gene lost 1 base, with 15 bases spanning the gap. This CDR3 spans 16 amino acids. The CDR3 sequence: CASSFRADIKNTEAFF. The CDR3 region has the DNA TGTGCCAGCAGCTTCCGTGCGGACATCAAGAACACTGAAGCTTTCTTT.

This chain connects TRBV7-9 to TRBJ1-2, with D possibly being TRBD1 (6 bases). The CDR3 consists of 16 residues. V lost 3 bases to trimming and J lost 6 bases, with 20 bases between them. Germline CDR1 SEHNR, CDR2 FQNEAQ (reference sequence). Here the CDR3 reads CASSLAAPGGANGYTF. DNA for the CDR3: TGTGCCAGCAGCTTGGCAGCCCCGGGGGGGGCTAATGGCTACACCTTC.

The chain links TRBV5-6 to TRBJ2-3; possible D gene TRBD2, 5 bases. Trimming left V 4 bases short and J 0 bases short, with 9 bases between. CDR1 is SGHDT, CDR2 YYEEEE, per germline. This CDR3 has 14 residues. The CDR3 loop reads CASSVGVSTDTQYF. CDR3 sequence (DNA): TGTGCCAGCAGCGTCGGGGTTAGCACAGATACGCAGTATTTT.

This clone was detected only once. The chain links TRBV10-2 to TRBJ1-1; 10 nucleotides agree with TRBD1. The ends lost 4 bases at V and 9 bases at J; junction bases unmatched: 14. There are 16 residues in the CDR3. Germline-derived CDR1 and CDR2 are WSHSY and SAAADI. CDR3 region: CASSARAGTGEGQAFF. The CDR3 coding sequence is TGCGCCAGCAGTGCCCGAGCCGGGACAGGGGAAGGACAAGCTTTCTTT.

The chain uses TRBV19 and TRBJ2-1; D remains unclear. From germline, CDR1 is LNHDA and CDR2 SQIVND (reference sequence). V was cut by 5 bases and J by 2 bases, with 13 bases left in between. The CDR3 covers 15 residues. The CDR3 DNA reads as TGTGCCAGTAGTGCCGAAGACCTAGCCTACAATGAGCAGTTCTTC. Translating gives CASSAEDLAYNEQFF.

This chain joins TRBV13 and TRBJ2-7; 7 bases match TRBD2. The CDR3 contains 15 residues. J gave up 0 bases and V 5 bases, and 7 bases lay outside the gene matches. Germline CDR1 is PRHDT and CDR2 is FYEKMQ (reference sequence). This chain's CDR3 is CASSPAGPSSYEQYF. The CDR3, as DNA: TGTGCCAGCAGCCCAGCGGGGCCTAGCTCCTACGAGCAGTACTTC.

The DNA for the CDR3 is TGTGCCAGCACCTCAGCGCTTGCGGGAGTAAGGTCAGATACGCAGTATTTT. Translated, it gives CASTSALAGVRSDTQYF. This chain connects TRBV5-6 to TRBJ2-3, with 7 bases matching TRBD2. V lost 6 bases to trimming and J lost 4 bases; unmatched junction nucleotides: 17. This CDR3 region has 17 residues. Germline V gene lookup returns CDR1 SGHDT and CDR2 YYEEEE.

Only one count was recorded for this clone. CDR3 nucleotide sequence: TGCGCCAGCAGCCAAGAGTCAGGGGTCACCGGGGAGCTGTTTTTT. Translating it yields CASSQESGVTGELFF. The chain links TRBV4-1 to TRBJ2-2; D perhaps matches TRBD1 (6 bases). Germline CDR1 reads MGHRA; CDR2 reads YSYEKL. Trimming cost V 0 bases and J 4 bases, with 9 bases left between them. The CDR3 covers 15 residues.

CDR3 in DNA: TGTGCCAGCAGCGTAGAACAGGGGGCAACGGGAGAGACCCAGTACTTC. Its protein product is CASSVEQGATGETQYF. The chain has TRBV9 and TRBJ2-5; 9 bases align to TRBD1. Germline V gene sequence: CDR1 SGDLS, CDR2 YYNGEE. Trimming at V came to 0 bases and at J to 4 bases, leaving 7 bases not matched to a gene. This CDR3 has 16 residues.

The rearrangement uses TRBV28 and TRBJ2-1; a weak D match, TRBD2 (6 bases). Germline V gene lookup returns CDR1 MDHEN and CDR2 SYDVKM. CDR3 length: 15 amino acids. Trimming removed 6 bases from V and 2 bases from J, with 14 bases in between. As DNA, the CDR3 is TGTGCCAGCAGCCCCGGGCTAGCGCCCTACAATGAGCAGTTCTTC. Protein sequence: CASSPGLAPYNEQFF. Based on the CDR3 plus reference TRBV28 and TRBJ2-1, the full variable domain is DVKVTQSSRYLVKRTGEKVFLECVQDMDHENMFWYRQDPGLGLRLIYFSYDVKMKEKGDIPEGYSVSREKKERFSLILESASTNQTSMYLCASSPGLAPYNEQFFGPGTRLTVL.

This clone was recorded once. This chain links TRBV7-3 with TRBJ2-5, with 8 bases aligning to TRBD1. The germline V gene encodes CDR1 SGHTA and CDR2 FQGTGA. CDR3 size: 13 residues. V dropped 3 bases and J dropped 7; count of bases not matched to a gene: 4. The CDR3 nucleotides read TGTGCCAGCAGCTTGGACAGGGAAAGGACCCAGTACTTC. Encoded protein: CASSLDRERTQYF.

This clone was seen only a few times. V usage is TRBV7-9 and J usage is TRBJ2-1, with TRBD2 as a possible D gene (6 bases). Germline-derived CDR1 and CDR2 are SEHNR and FQNEAQ (reference sequence). V lost 5 bases, J lost 8 bases, and 16 bases lay in between. The CDR3 loop spans 14 amino acids. CDR3 in amino acids: CASSPGGGRDEQFF. In DNA form, the CDR3 reads TGTGCCAGCAGCCCAGGAGGAGGGCGCGATGAGCAGTTCTTC.

V usage is TRBV7-2 and J usage is TRBJ2-1; a possible D gene is TRBD1 (6 bases). Germline-derived CDR1 and CDR2 are SGHTA and FQGNSA. V dropped 2 bases and J dropped 9 bases, with 11 bases sitting between them. The CDR3 extends over 13 amino acids. CDR3 nucleotides: TGTGCCAGCAGCTTAACCGGACAGACTGAGCAGTTCTTC. Translation: CASSLTGQTEQFF. Variable domain in full (rest from reference TRBV7-2 and TRBJ2-1): GAGVSQSPSNKVTEKGKDVELRCDPISGHTALYWYRQSLGQGLEFLIYFQGNSAPDKSGLPSDRFSAERTGGSVSTLTIQRTQQEDSAVYLCASSLTGQTEQFFGPGTRLTVL.

This chain connects TRBV18 to TRBJ2-5, with 7 bases lining up with TRBD2. With V trimmed by 4 bases and J by 4 bases, 24 bases remained unmatched. The CDR3 is 20 amino acids. Germline lookup yields CDR1 KGHSH and CDR2 LQKENI. The CDR3 coding sequence is TGTGCCAGCTCACGCGGGGGTCTCGGGTCCGGACTCGAAAGCGGAGAGACCCAGTACTTC. Translated, it gives CASSRGGLGSGLESGETQYF.

The rearrangement links TRBV28 to TRBJ2-2, with no clear D. This CDR3 has 14 residues. Trimming shortened V by 1 base and J by 3 bases, and 6 bases separated the two germline ends. Germline V gives CDR1 MDHEN, CDR2 SYDVKM. The CDR3 nucleotides are TGTGCCAGCAGTTTATTGGAGTACACCGGGGAGCTGTTTTTT. Its protein product is CASSLLEYTGELFF.

The rearrangement uses TRBV28 and TRBJ2-5, with 10 nucleotides matching TRBD2. The DNA end is a closer match to TRBJ2-7, so the J assignment may be wrong. Per germline, CDR1 MDHEN and CDR2 SYDVKM. This CDR3 is 17 amino acids long. The CDR3 sequence: CASSLQSSGRWRYEQYF. The CDR3 bases are TGTGCCAGCAGTTTGCAGTCTAGCGGGAGATGGCGGTACGAGCAGTACTTC.

CDR3 in DNA: TGTGCCAGCAGACTGGGCCAGTATAATGAAAAACTGTTTTTT. Residues: CASRLGQYNEKLFF. V gene TRBV28 combines with J gene TRBJ1-4; no definite D call. The CDR3 has 14 residues. Between the trimmed V and J ends, which lost 6 bases and 4 bases, there was a span of 12 bases. Germline CDR1 MDHEN, CDR2 SYDVKM.

The chain combines TRBV28 with TRBJ2-1; 11 bases map to TRBD2. Germline V gene data show CDR1 as MDHEN and CDR2 as SYDVKM. The CDR3 is 15 residues long. The ends lost 7 bases at V and 1 base at J; junction bases unmatched: 3. CDR3 sequence reads: CASTTSGTSYNEQFF. CDR3 DNA sequence: TGTGCCAGCACGACTAGCGGGACTTCCTACAATGAGCAGTTCTTC.

The rearrangement joins TRBV19 to TRBJ2-1; 15 nucleotides align to TRBD2. Germline V gives CDR1 LNHDA, CDR2 SQIVND (reference sequence). CDR3 length equals 24 residues. With 3 bases clipped from V and 6 bases from J, the junction kept 27 bases outside the gene matches. CDR3 in amino acids: CASSIFYLRRNRTSGRGRINEQFF. The CDR3 DNA is TGTGCCAGTAGTATCTTCTATCTAAGGAGGAACAGGACTAGCGGGAGGGGAAGAATCAATGAGCAGTTCTTC.

The chain is built from TRBV11-2 and TRBJ2-5; TRBD1 aligns across 8 bases. The junction had 5 bases not matched to a gene; V was cut back by 0 bases and J by 5 bases. Germline CDR1 reads SGHAT; CDR2 reads FQNNGV. CDR3 length: 15 residues. In DNA, the CDR3 is TGTGCCAGCAGCTTAGACCCCGACAGGGGCGAGACCCAGTACTTC. It is translated as CASSLDPDRGETQYF.

V gene TRBV7-2 combines with J gene TRBJ2-7; 7 bases agree with TRBD2. The CDR3 length is 17 residues. Germline V gives CDR1 SGHTA, CDR2 FQGNSA. The J segment lost 4 bases and the V segment lost 2 bases, leaving 14 bases of the junction unmatched. In DNA form, the CDR3 reads TGTGCCAGCAGCTTATTGGGGGTCGGGGCTAGCGGATACGAGCAGTACTTC. The encoded protein is CASSLLGVGASGYEQYF.

The rearrangement links TRBV7-6 to TRBJ2-7; 10 bases map to TRBD2. V shed 1 base and J 1 base; nucleotides not matched to a gene: 7. In germline, CDR1 is SGHVS, CDR2 FNYEAQ. The CDR3 runs 17 residues. In nucleotides, the CDR3 is TGTGCCAGCAGCTTAGTCCCTAGCGGGAGTACTTCCTACGAGCAGTACTTC. Residues: CASSLVPSGSTSYEQYF.